The text below deals with one T cell receptor beta chain. Its specificity is not known. Germline V gives CDR1 MNHNY, CDR2 SVGAGI (reference sequence). This CDR3 is built from 13 residues. These data come from a study of monozygotic twins with inflammatory bowel disease. Through template switching, UMIs that included a 6-nucleotide sample barcode were added. TCRalpha and TCRbeta cDNA was put through two nested PCRs of approximately 17 and 9 cycles. TCRdb re-called the 5' RACE reads, yielding one record per CDR3 amino acid sequence without DNA. Found here are about 160,000 distinct CDR3 sequences; the top ten clones hold roughly 2.4%. Study-wide results and limits: IBD-affected twins scored below their healthy co-twins in TCRbeta diversity (inverse Simpson). People with IBD had fewer clonotypes in common with others than healthy twins did, especially with disease activity.

Specimen: blood. The TCR was taken from a human donor with ulcerative colitis or Crohn's disease, or a healthy co-twin of an affected twin (not recorded which). The genes are TRBV6-6 and TRBJ2-7; absent DNA, TCRdb's TRBD1 call cannot be checked. The CDR3 spells CASSSNRADEQYF.